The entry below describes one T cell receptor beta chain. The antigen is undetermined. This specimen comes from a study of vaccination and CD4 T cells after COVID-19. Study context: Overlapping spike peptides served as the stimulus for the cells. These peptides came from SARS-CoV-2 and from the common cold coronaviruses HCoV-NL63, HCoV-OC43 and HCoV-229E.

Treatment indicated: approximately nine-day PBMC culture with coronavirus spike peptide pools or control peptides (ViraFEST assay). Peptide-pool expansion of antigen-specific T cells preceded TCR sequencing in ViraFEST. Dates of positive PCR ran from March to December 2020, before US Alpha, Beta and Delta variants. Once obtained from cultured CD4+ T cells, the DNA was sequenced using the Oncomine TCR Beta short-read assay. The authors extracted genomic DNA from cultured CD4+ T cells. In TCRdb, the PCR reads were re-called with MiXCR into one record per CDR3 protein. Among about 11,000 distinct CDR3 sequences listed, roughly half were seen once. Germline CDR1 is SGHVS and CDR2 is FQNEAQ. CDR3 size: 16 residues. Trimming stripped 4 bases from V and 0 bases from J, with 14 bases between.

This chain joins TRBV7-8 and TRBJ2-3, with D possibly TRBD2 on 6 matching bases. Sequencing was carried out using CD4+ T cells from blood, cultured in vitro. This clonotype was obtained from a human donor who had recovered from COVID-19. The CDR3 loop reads CASSSFFGSSTDTQYF. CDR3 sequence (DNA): TGTGCCAGCAGCTCCTTTTTCGGGAGCAGCACAGATACGCAGTATTTT.